The 19 T cell receptor beta chains below come from one sample, sequenced in a study of lymphopenia after photon versus proton radiotherapy. Clones were sequenced by immunoSEQ multiplex PCR, and TCRdb holds only the in-frame ones, with some missing. The sample consists of around 24,000 clones, around 83% of them appearing once. Sequencing used peripheral blood, obtained from a patient treated with photon-based radiotherapy. These receptors all come from a woman aged 45-65 years with pancreatic cancer.

The rearrangement links TRBV18 to TRBJ1-3, with TRBD1 as a possible D gene (6 bases). The CDR3 runs 13 residues. In germline, CDR1 is KGHSH, CDR2 LQKENI. Trimming shortened V by 10 bases and J by 8 bases, and 18 bases separated the two germline ends. CDR3 nucleotides: TGTGCCACCATGACACGAGAGGGGGACACCATATATTTT. Its translation is CATMTREGDTIYF.

The V call is TRBV6-5, the J call TRBJ2-7; maybe TRBD1 (5 bases). V dropped 0 bases and J dropped 2 bases, with 11 bases sitting between them. The CDR3 runs to 15 residues. Germline-derived CDR1 and CDR2 are MNHEY and SVGAGI. CDR3 DNA: TGTGCCAGCAGTTACTCGGAACAGGCACCCTACGAGCAGTACTTC. It specifies CASSYSEQAPYEQYF.

The chain carries TRBV5-4 and TRBJ2-7; 8 bases fit TRBD2. This CDR3 spans 15 amino acids. V was pared by 0 bases and J by 6 bases, with 8 bases of the junction left unmatched. Germline values: CDR1 SGHNT, CDR2 YYREEE (reference sequence). The CDR3 bases are TGTGCCAGCAGCTTGGCCGGGGGGGCTCGTGGCGAGCAGTACTTC. Residues: CASSLAGGARGEQYF.

The rearrangement links TRBV7-2 to TRBJ1-2; tentatively, D is TRBD1 (5 bases). This CDR3 has 12 amino acids. V was pared by 7 bases and J by 3 bases, with 9 bases between. CDR1 SGHTA and CDR2 FQGNSA come from the germline V gene. In DNA, the CDR3 is TGTGCCAGCAAGGGCAGGGACTATGGCTACACCTTC. As protein: CASKGRDYGYTF.

The V gene is TRBV27, the J gene TRBJ1-1; TRBD1 aligns across 8 bases. The CDR3 runs 14 residues. V lost 2 bases to trimming and J lost 1 base; unmatched junction nucleotides: 0. CDR1 is MNHEY and CDR2 is SMNVEV in the germline V gene (reference sequence). Here the CDR3 reads CASSLTGGNTEAFF. CDR3 nucleotide sequence: TGTGCCAGCAGTTTAACAGGGGGGAACACTGAAGCTTTCTTT.

The sample holds a few counts of this clone. V and J are TRBV4-3 and TRBJ1-2; D gene uncertain. The ends were cut back, 6 bases at V and 4 bases at J, with 6 bases in the middle. Germline-derived CDR1 and CDR2 are LGHNA and YSLEER. This CDR3 is built from 11 residues. CDR3 sequence (DNA): TGCGCCAGCAGTTCCTTCTATGGCTACACCTTC. Translated, it gives CASSSFYGYTF.

This clone is medium-sized by share. J is TRBJ1-1 and V is TRBV6-1, with 9 nucleotides matching TRBD1. The V gene's germline CDR1 is MNHNS and CDR2 SASEGT. With V trimmed by 6 bases and J by 3 bases, 8 bases remained unmatched. The CDR3 extends over 15 amino acids. This CDR3 reads CASRTDRGFDTEAFF. The CDR3 DNA sequence: TGTGCCAGCAGGACCGACAGGGGGTTCGACACTGAAGCTTTCTTT.

The V and J genes are TRBV7-9 and TRBJ2-1, with 7 bases that match TRBD1. V was clipped by 4 bases and J by 2 bases; unmatched bases: 14. Per germline, CDR1 SEHNR and CDR2 FQNEAQ (reference sequence). The CDR3 totals 18 residues. The CDR3 DNA reads TGTGCCAGCAGCTCCCCGGACAGGCAAGGCTTTCCCTACAATGAGCAGTTCTTC. Translating it yields CASSSPDRQGFPYNEQFF.

This clone was picked up one time. This chain links TRBV7-2 with TRBJ2-2; D remains ambiguous. Germline V CDR1 and CDR2: SGHTA, FQGNSA. The CDR3 is made up of 14 amino acids. The V gene lost 2 bases and the J gene lost 4 bases, with 8 bases spanning the gap. CDR3 sequence reads: CASSLHSSTGELFF. CDR3 bases: TGTGCCAGCAGCTTACACTCATCCACCGGGGAGCTGTTTTTT.

The chain couples TRBV7-2 to TRBJ2-3; 14 bases map to TRBD2. The CDR3 is 16 residues long. V trimming: 5 bases; J trimming: 4 bases; junction bases outside the gene matches: 5. The germline CDR1 and CDR2 sequences are SGHTA and FQGNSA. Here the CDR3 DNA reads TGTGCCAGCAGCCTTGGACTAGCGGGAGGCGCAGATACGCAGTATTTT. Residues: CASSLGLAGGADTQYF. Together with reference TRBV7-2 and TRBJ2-3, the CDR3 gives the full variable domain: GAGVSQSPSNKVTEKGKDVELRCDPISGHTALYWYRQSLGQGLEFLIYFQGNSAPDKSGLPSDRFSAERTGGSVSTLTIQRTQQEDSAVYLCASSLGLAGGADTQYFGPGTRLTVL.

V usage is TRBV5-1 and J usage is TRBJ1-4, with D uncertain. V was clipped by 0 bases and J by 4 bases, with 10 bases between them. Germline V gene sequence: CDR1 SGHRS, CDR2 YFSETQ. The length of the CDR3 is 15 residues. CDR3 nucleotide sequence: TGCGCCAGCAGCTTGGTTGAGCCGTTTAATGAAAAACTGTTTTTT. The encoded protein is CASSLVEPFNEKLFF.

The rearrangement uses TRBV7-6 and TRBJ2-5; 8 nucleotides align to TRBD2. The DNA end lines up better with TRBJ2-7; the J call may be wrong. The CDR3 covers 15 residues. Germline CDR1 and CDR2: SGHVS and FNYEAQ. The DNA for the CDR3 is TGTGCCAGCAGCGGCGCCAGCGGGGGCGCGAGCGAGCAGTACTTC. Translation: CASSGASGGASEQYF.

This sequence joins TRBV5-1 and TRBJ2-7; unclear D gene. Germline V gives CDR1 SGHRS, CDR2 YFSETQ. The CDR3 sequence is 13 residues long. Trimming shortened V by 4 bases and J by 3 bases, and 11 bases separated the two germline ends. CDR3 residues: CASSPPSSYEQYF. The CDR3 region has the DNA TGCGCCAGCAGCCCCCCCTCGAGCTACGAGCAGTACTTC.

V gene TRBV4-3 combines with J gene TRBJ2-7; the D gene is possibly TRBD2 (5 bases). Germline V gene data show CDR1 as LGHNA and CDR2 as YSLEER. V lost 1 base and J 3 bases, leaving 13 bases between the germline ends. The CDR3 extends over 15 amino acids. For the CDR3, the DNA is TGCGCCAGCAGCCAAGTCGGTCTAGCAGGCTACGAGCAGTACTTC. Its protein is CASSQVGLAGYEQYF.

J is TRBJ1-2 and V is TRBV7-9; maybe TRBD1 (6 bases). The V end lost 3 bases, the J end lost 4 bases, and 18 bases lay between the germline ends. The CDR3 has 16 amino acids. Germline CDR1 and CDR2: SEHNR and FQNEAQ (reference sequence). The CDR3 here is CASSFGGTKEGYGYTF. The CDR3 DNA follows: TGTGCCAGCAGCTTCGGGGGGACAAAGGAAGGCTATGGCTACACCTTC.

The rearrangement links TRBV6-5 to TRBJ2-4, with D maybe TRBD2 (5 bases). V lost 4 bases and J lost 2, with 15 bases in between. Germline V gene lookup returns CDR1 MNHEY and CDR2 SVGAGI. The CDR3 totals 16 residues. The CDR3 spells CASSSRTPRTKNIQYF. CDR3 coding DNA: TGTGCCAGCAGTTCCCGGACTCCGAGGACCAAAAACATTCAGTACTTC.

The J gene is TRBJ2-1, the V gene TRBV5-1, with 7 bases identical to TRBD2. V lost 4 bases to trimming and J lost 7 bases; unmatched junction nucleotides: 11. This CDR3 is 15 amino acids long. Germline V gives CDR1 SGHRS, CDR2 YFSETQ. The CDR3 protein is CASSPLAAQVNEQFF. The DNA for the CDR3 is TGCGCCAGCAGCCCTCTAGCGGCACAGGTGAATGAGCAGTTCTTC. The full variable domain, completed using reference TRBV5-1 and TRBJ2-1, is KAGVTQTPRYLIKTRGQQVTLSCSPISGHRSVSWYQQTPGQGLQFLFEYFSETQRNKGNFPGRFSGRQFSNSRSEMNVSTLELGDSALYLCASSPLAAQVNEQFFGPGTRLTVL.

This clone was observed once. The CDR3 is CASREIGQAGRKLFF. The CDR3 coding sequence is TGTGCCAGCAGAGAAATCGGACAGGCCGGGAGAAAACTGTTTTTT. The chain carries TRBV6-5 and TRBJ1-4; 7 bases map to TRBD1. Germline lookup yields CDR1 MNHEY and CDR2 SVGAGI. Trimming cost V 6 bases and J 10 bases; bases outside gene matches: 14. The CDR3 length is 15 residues.

The V call is TRBV7-2, the J call TRBJ1-5; no clear D. The CDR3 contains 15 residues. Germline V CDR1 and CDR2: SGHTA, FQGNSA. Trimming left V 2 bases short and J 0 bases short, with 8 bases between. Here the CDR3 reads CASSLQDYSNQPQHF. Here the CDR3 DNA reads TGTGCCAGCAGCTTACAAGATTATAGCAATCAGCCCCAGCATTTT.